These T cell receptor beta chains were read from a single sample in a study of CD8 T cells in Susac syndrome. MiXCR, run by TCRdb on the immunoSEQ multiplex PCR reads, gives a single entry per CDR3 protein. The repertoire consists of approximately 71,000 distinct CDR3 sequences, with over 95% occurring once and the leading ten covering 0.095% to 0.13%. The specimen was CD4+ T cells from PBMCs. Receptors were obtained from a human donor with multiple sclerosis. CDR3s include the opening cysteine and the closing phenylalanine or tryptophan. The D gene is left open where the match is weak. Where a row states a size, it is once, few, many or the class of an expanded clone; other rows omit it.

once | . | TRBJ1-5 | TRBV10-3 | CAIGSRDQPQHF | TGTGCCATCGGTTCCAGGGACCAGCCCCAGCATTTT
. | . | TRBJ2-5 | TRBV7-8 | CASSGRTGVQQETQYF | TGTGCCAGCAGCGGAAGGACTGGAGTGCAACAAGAGACCCAGTACTTC
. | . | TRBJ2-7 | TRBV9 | CASSGTPWGYEQYF | TGTGCCAGCAGCGGAACCCCCTGGGGCTACGAGCAGTACTTC
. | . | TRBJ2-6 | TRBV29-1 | CSVDGGVGANVLTF | TGCAGCGTTGACGGGGGAGTCGGGGCCAACGTCCTGACTTTC
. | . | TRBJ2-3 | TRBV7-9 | CASRDIPDTQYF | TGTGCCAGCAGAGACATCCCAGATACGCAGTATTTT
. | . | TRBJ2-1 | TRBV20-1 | CSARATAGLQFF | TGCAGTGCTAGAGCGACAGCCGGTTTGCAGTTCTTC
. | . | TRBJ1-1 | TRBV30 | CAWLDRNTEAFF | TGTGCCTGGCTTGACAGGAACACTGAAGCTTTCTTT
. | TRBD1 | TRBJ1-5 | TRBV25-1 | CASREGTGAFSNQPQHF | TGTGCCAGCAGAGAAGGGACAGGGGCCTTTAGCAATCAGCCCCAGCATTTT
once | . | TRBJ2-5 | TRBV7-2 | CASSSGLGVQETQYF | TGTGCCAGCAGCTCGGGCTTAGGGGTCCAAGAGACCCAGTACTTC
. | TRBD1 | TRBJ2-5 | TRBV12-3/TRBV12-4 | CASSYSGTGEGTQYF | TGTGCCAGCAGTTACTCAGGGACAGGGGAAGGGACCCAGTACTTC
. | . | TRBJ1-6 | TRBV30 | CAWSDLDSPLHF | TGTGCCTGGAGCGACTTGGATTCACCCCTCCACTTT
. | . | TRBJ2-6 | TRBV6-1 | CASGVSGANVLTF | TGTGCCAGCGGGGTCTCTGGGGCCAACGTCCTGACTTTC
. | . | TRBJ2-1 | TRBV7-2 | CASSLAVGVYNEQFF | TGTGCCAGCAGCTTAGCTGTGGGGGTATACAATGAGCAGTTCTTC
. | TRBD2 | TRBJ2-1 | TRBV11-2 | CASSLDLGLAGGTSSYNEQFF | TGTGCCAGCAGCTTAGATCTTGGACTAGCGGGGGGCACTAGCTCCTACAATGAGCAGTTCTTC
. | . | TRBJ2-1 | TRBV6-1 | CASSSRHGGSYNEQFF | TGTGCCAGCAGTAGCAGACATGGGGGCTCCTACAATGAGCAGTTCTTC
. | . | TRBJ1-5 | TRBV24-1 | CATSTQSNQPQHF | TGTGCCACCAGTACTCAAAGCAATCAGCCCCAGCATTTT
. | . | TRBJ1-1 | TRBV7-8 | CASENRLNTEAFF | TGTGCCAGCGAAAATAGGCTGAACACTGAAGCTTTCTTT
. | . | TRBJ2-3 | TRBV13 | CASTQTTGLGTPDTQYF | TGTGCCAGCACCCAAACAACGGGTCTTGGGACCCCAGATACGCAGTATTTT
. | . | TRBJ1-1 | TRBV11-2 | CASSLGRYTEAFF | TGTGCCAGCAGCTTAGGACGGTACACTGAAGCTTTCTTT
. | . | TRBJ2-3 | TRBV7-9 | CASRDRLSTDTQYF | TGTGCCAGCCGTGACAGGCTTAGCACAGATACGCAGTATTTT
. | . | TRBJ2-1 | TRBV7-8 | CASSLIAEYNEQFF | TGTGCCAGCAGCCTCATAGCGGAGTACAATGAGCAGTTCTTC
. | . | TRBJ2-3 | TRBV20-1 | CSAPGGAGGRTDTQYF | TGCAGTGCCCCAGGGGGCGCGGGGGGAAGGACAGATACGCAGTATTTT
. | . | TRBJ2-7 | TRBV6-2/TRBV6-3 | CASSRLQPPSYEQYF | TGTGCCAGCAGCCGACTTCAACCGCCTTCCTACGAGCAGTACTTC
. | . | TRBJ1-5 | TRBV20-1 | CSAESGRNQPQHF | TGCAGTGCTGAGAGCGGGCGGAATCAGCCCCAGCATTTT
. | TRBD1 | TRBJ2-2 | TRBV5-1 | CASSFRGPDTGELFF | TGCGCCAGCAGCTTCAGGGGGCCGGACACCGGGGAGCTGTTTTTT
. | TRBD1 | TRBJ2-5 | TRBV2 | CASSADVGQGLGETQYF | TGTGCCAGCAGTGCCGACGTCGGACAGGGGCTGGGAGAGACCCAGTACTTC
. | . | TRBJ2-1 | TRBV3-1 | CASRPLTGDEQFF | TGTGCCAGCAGGCCTTTGACCGGAGATGAGCAGTTCTTC
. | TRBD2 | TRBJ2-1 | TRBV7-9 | CASSSWGKLAGGEQFF | TGTGCCAGCAGCTCCTGGGGAAAACTAGCGGGGGGTGAGCAGTTCTTC
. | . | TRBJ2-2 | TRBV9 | CASTRDRPDGELFF | TGTGCCAGCACGCGAGACCGACCGGATGGGGAGCTGTTTTTT
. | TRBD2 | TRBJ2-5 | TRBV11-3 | CASSTGLAGETQYF | TGTGCCAGCAGCACGGGACTAGCGGGAGAGACCCAGTACTTC
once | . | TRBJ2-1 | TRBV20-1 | CSATAGGSYNEQFF | TGCAGTGCCACCGCAGGGGGGAGTTACAATGAGCAGTTCTTC
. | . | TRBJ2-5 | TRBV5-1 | CASSLGWQEETQYF | TGCGCCAGCAGCTTGGGGTGGCAGGAGGAGACCCAGTACTTC
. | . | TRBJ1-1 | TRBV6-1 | CASGGWMNTEAFF | TGTGCCAGCGGGGGGTGGATGAACACTGAAGCTTTCTTT
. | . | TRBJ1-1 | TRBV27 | CASSFSLGKNTEAFF | TGTGCCAGCAGTTTTTCACTAGGGAAGAACACTGAAGCTTTCTTT
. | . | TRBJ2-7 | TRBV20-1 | CSARDRAYEQYF | TGCAGTGCTAGAGATAGGGCCTACGAGCAGTACTTC
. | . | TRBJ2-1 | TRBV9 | CASSPPTNSYNEQFF | TGTGCCAGCAGCCCCCCCACGAACAGCTACAATGAGCAGTTCTTC
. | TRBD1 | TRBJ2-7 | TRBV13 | CASSRWISQGDSYEQYF | TGTGCCAGCAGCCGGTGGATCTCCCAGGGGGATTCCTACGAGCAGTACTTC
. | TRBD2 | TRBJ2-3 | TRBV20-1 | CSARLRRGSGEVDTQYF | TGCAGTGCTAGATTACGACGGGGTAGCGGGGAGGTAGATACGCAGTATTTT
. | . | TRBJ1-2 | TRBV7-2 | CASRNGGVDYGYTF | TGTGCCAGCAGGAACGGGGGGGTCGACTATGGCTACACCTTC
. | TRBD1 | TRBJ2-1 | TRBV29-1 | CSVFRDRGEDEQFF | TGCAGCGTTTTCCGGGACAGGGGGGAGGATGAGCAGTTCTTC
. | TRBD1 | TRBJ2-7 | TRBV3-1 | CASSRAQGRYEQYF | TGTGCCAGCAGCCGGGCACAGGGGAGATACGAGCAGTACTTC
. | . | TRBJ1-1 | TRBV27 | CASSLLSGRNTEAFF | TGTGCCAGCAGTTTATTATCCGGAAGGAACACTGAAGCTTTCTTT
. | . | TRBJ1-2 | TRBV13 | CASSLAAPGFYTF | TGTGCCAGCAGCTTAGCGGCGCCGGGATTCTACACCTTC
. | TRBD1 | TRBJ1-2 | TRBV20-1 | CSAREQGAGGYTF | TGCAGTGCTAGAGAACAGGGGGCAGGTGGCTACACCTTC
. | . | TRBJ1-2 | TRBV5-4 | CASSLVGGDGYTF | TGTGCCAGCAGCTTGGTTGGGGGAGATGGCTACACCTTC
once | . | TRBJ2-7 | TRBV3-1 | CASSQDSARYEQYF | TGTGCCAGCAGCCAAGATTCCGCTCGCTACGAGCAGTACTTC
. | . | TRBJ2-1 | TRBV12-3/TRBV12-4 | CASSPQIYNEQFF | TGTGCCAGCAGTCCCCAGATATACAATGAGCAGTTCTTC
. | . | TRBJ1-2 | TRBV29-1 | CSVEDLPGYTF | TGCAGCGTTGAAGATCTTCCAGGCTACACCTTC
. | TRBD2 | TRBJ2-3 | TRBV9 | CASTETSGGSQGTDTQYF | TGTGCCAGCACGGAGACTAGCGGGGGGTCCCAAGGCACAGATACGCAGTATTTT
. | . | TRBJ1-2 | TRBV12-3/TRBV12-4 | CASSLVLEGYTF | TGTGCCAGCAGTTTAGTCCTGGAGGGCTACACCTTC
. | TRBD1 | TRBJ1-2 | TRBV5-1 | CASSLEGQGNYGYTF | TGCGCCAGCAGCTTGGAAGGACAGGGGAACTATGGCTACACCTTC